The T cell receptor (beta chain) described here comes from a study of T-cell reconstitution after alpha-beta-depleted transplantation in children. The TCRbeta library was prepared with unique molecular identifiers. MiXCR, applied by TCRdb to the PCR reads, yields one record per CDR3 protein. Of nearly 550,000 distinct CDR3 sequences listed, approximately 20% are singletons. CDR3 length equals 17 residues. In germline, CDR1 is MGHRA, CDR2 YSYEKL. V gave up 4 bases and J gave up 0 bases; unmatched junction bases: 8. The material sequenced was PBMCs from the stem cell graft donor, taken from the stem cell graft. The chain uses TRBV4-1 and TRBJ1-4, with 7 bases that match TRBD1. The sequence came from a human donor who donated a stem cell graft to a child with acute lymphoblastic leukemia. The DNA for the CDR3 is TGCGCCAGCAGCCCGACAACTGGACAGGCAACTAATGAAAAACTGTTTTTT. This gives the protein CASSPTTGQATNEKLFF.